This T cell receptor (beta chain) was found in a study of cytomegalovirus exposure and HLA in healthy donors (TCRdb year 2017). About the study as a whole: According to an earlier analysis of 587 of the donors, 200 million or so T cells yielded 117 million unique TCR beta sequences and around 280 Gb of sequence data. Approximately 300 gigabases of sequencing data and roughly 90 million unique TCR sequences were included in an early release covering about 620 HLA-typed donors. The genetic ancestry cluster associated with self-reported Caucasian donors included around 76% of the roughly 410 genotyped donors. The aim of the study was to test whether cataloging public T cell receptors could identify signatures of past pathogen exposure. Using immunosequencing, the study profiled T cell repertoires from 500 to 800 subjects and related those repertoires to cytomegalovirus serostatus. Besides the first cohort of roughly 660 subjects, a separate validation cohort made up of roughly 120 different subjects was used. The study combined high-throughput TCR immunosequencing, statistical association of individual TCRs with disease status, and machine learning to predict cytomegalovirus infection status. In a later analysis, previously published TCR beta repertoires from 670 or so donors were re-analyzed and high-resolution HLA genotyping was added so that TCR occurrence patterns could be studied. The later analysis used no new phenotypic data to find candidate immune exposures, relying instead on TCR beta sequences and their occurrence across donors. An earlier analysis of approximately 500 of the donors applied high-throughput TCR beta sequencing to assess whether each TCR beta V gene segment acted as functional or pseudogenic. Alongside the repertoire data, information on donor age, sex, ethnicity and CMV serostatus was compiled. In a later genetic analysis, genome-wide SNP genotypes for about three fifths of the roughly 670 donors were used, and that subset was treated as a discovery cohort. Every repertoire in the discovery cohort had been generated on one and the same sequencing platform. Class I and class II HLA loci were covered by the typing at four-digit resolution. The number of donors typed differed by locus, with about 629-630 for A, B, C, DRB1 and DQB1, around 560 for DQA1, approximately 580 for DPA1, and some 440 for DPB1. Because of strong linkage in the cohort, five DR-DQ haplotypes were treated as single units for association and clustering. On average, 235,054 unique TCR beta nucleotide sequences were sequenced per donor among a few hundred genotyped donors of the cohort, with about 17% of those sequences being non-productive.

The research as a whole found: A later analysis reported that several top co-occurrence clusters appeared linked to parvovirus B19, influenza, CMV and Epstein-Barr virus. When HLA alleles, especially DR and DQ, strongly co-occurred, TCR associations were difficult to assign to individual alleles. A further reported finding was that TCR beta sequences accurately predicted the HLA-A and HLA-B alleles for most subjects in the first cohort. Because HLA typing was unavailable for some donors at each locus, only the typed subset was used in association tests. Immune exposure information for the cohort was limited to CMV serostatus. The sequencing pipeline was judged likely to have produced a cluster of highly shared sequence variants as a technical artifact. Correlated functional status among segregating V segments might reflect linkage disequilibrium, but an unknown experimental factor could not be ruled out. A few of the identified cytomegalovirus-associated TCR beta chains were confirmed in vitro to be specific for cytomegalovirus antigens. An association between a missense DCLRE1C variant and V-gene and J-gene trimming of TCR beta chains was found in a later genetic analysis and replicated in an independent cohort. In a later genetic analysis, fewer N-insertions in productive TCRs were reported among donors in an Asian-associated ancestry cluster than the roughly 700-donor mean. The authors suggested that the approach could potentially be generalized to other disease states and immunological phenotypes. Some IMGT-functional V segments, including TRBV6-2 and TRBV6-3, could not be told apart with the 87-base-pair reads, so those segments were excluded. Most TCR sequences were seen in very few donors, while some public TCRs were found in many individuals. The cohort was sequenced for TCR beta chains only, and without alpha or paired-chain data the features that could be detected were limited. Most CMV-associated TCR beta chains appeared to be HLA-restricted in a later analysis, and the HLA associations seemed to be driven largely by CMV exposure. A later analysis found that TCR association rates varied across HLA loci, with DRB1 alleles showing the most associated TCRs and HLA-C alleles the fewest. Compared with equally common non-associated chains, HLA-associated TCR beta chains in a later analysis were more clonally expanded and had lower generation probabilities. In both the original and validation cohorts, the classifier was reported to diagnose cytomegalovirus status with high specificity and sensitivity. In the study, some 180 TCR beta chains were listed as associated with cytomegalovirus. Sequencing depth was assumed to be roughly uniform across donors in the presence/absence analyses, though that assumption may not hold. Because counts were too low, roughly 16 rarely observed V segments, including chromosome 9 orphons, were left out of the earlier analysis of roughly 600 of the donors. Broadly in line with IMGT annotations, most TCR beta V segments showed up in productive rearrangements about 87% or about 30% of the time in an earlier analysis of 587 of the donors. Specific HLA alleles were associated with 16,951 TCR beta sequences at a false discovery rate of 0.05 in a later analysis.

V is reduced by 1 base and J by 6 bases, leaving a spacing of 17 bases between them. From the cysteine up to the phenylalanine, the CDR3 has a length of 16 residues. Only CDR3 DNA is held: 48 bases, read in frame from base 1. The germline V gene specifies KGHSY as CDR1 and FQNENV as CDR2. A single count supports this clone. The antigen it recognizes is unknown. No base quality information exists; no much larger clone differs at one position. The library was prepared using the immunoSEQ multiplex PCR assay. For the multiplex PCR, a mixture combining 60 forward primers for TCR Vbeta segments and 13 reverse primers for TCR Jbeta segments was used. The CDR3 region of rearranged TCR beta genes was amplified from genomic DNA with a multiplex PCR assay. The amplified TCR beta libraries were sequenced on the Illumina HiSeq System as 87-base-pair reads. On the authors' methods: A later analysis counted about 82 million unique TCR beta chains across the 600 to 850 repertoires, and roughly 10 million of these chains were shared by at least two donors. Raw reads were error-corrected and collapsed into unique sequences with a nearest-neighbor algorithm that merged closely related sequences to remove PCR and sequencing errors. V, D and J gene segments were assigned by aligning CDR3 sequences to IMGT reference sequences. For a sequence to be retained, a match of at least six nucleotides to both a V gene segment and a J gene segment was required. Rearrangements were called productive when the CDR3 lacked stop codons and stayed in frame with V and J; all others were non-productive. CDR3 was defined by IMGT convention, running from the second conserved V-encoded cysteine to the conserved J-encoded phenylalanine. In an earlier analysis of more than 550 of the donors, sequences lacking an unambiguous match to a single V gene segment were excluded. An earlier analysis of 587 of the donors called V segments functional above 56.7% productive rearrangements and segregating when the between-donor standard deviation exceeded 5%. A statistical classification framework was built for diagnosing cytomegalovirus status from the catalog of TCR beta chain sequences. In a later analysis, V and J genes were assigned by comparing TCR nucleotide sequences against IMGT/GENE-DB human TR gene sequences. Using the TCRdist pipeline, a later analysis assigned CDR3 sequences along with most-parsimonious VDJ recombination scenarios. A later analysis defined each TCR beta chain by its CDR3 amino acid sequence plus V-gene family, and excluded reads lacking a unique V-gene family. As a way to deal with suspected cross-contamination and a sequencing artifact, a later analysis dropped hundreds of nucleotide sequences that were highly shared and had low generation probability. In a later analysis, a clonal expansion index for each public chain was calculated from normalized within-repertoire ranks of inferred template counts. A later analysis computed generation probabilities with a VDJ recombination model fitted to out-of-frame rearrangements, and checked the results against IGoR. Hypergeometric tests were used in a later analysis to score TCR-TCR, TCR-HLA and TCR-CMV co-occurrence, with a repertoire-size bias correction applied to the TCR pairs. A later analysis estimated false discovery rates by permuting HLA or CMV assignments 20 times. In a later analysis, co-occurring TCRs were grouped using DBSCAN, with TCRdist sequence similarity added in when clustering inside HLA-allele-positive subsets. Repertoires with fewer than 30,000 or more than 120,000 public chains, plus five repertoires with anomalous nucleotide sharing, were excluded from co-occurrence clustering. The source is immuneACCESS, and TCRdb retained only in-frame sequences with V and J called. Part of the clones is not carried over; for the studies checked, unresolved V genes explain less than half of this, and the remainder is unexplained. V and J calls and clone size come straight from that table; D and trimming were deduced from the DNA. The sample records roughly 100,000 clones, 76% of which are singletons. The top ten hold more than 6.5% of the sample.

The cohort comprised several hundred healthy bone marrow donors. Cohort members were all nominally healthy when sampled, although unrecorded immune exposures were likely present. The donor tested CMV seropositive, placing the donor among the 289 seropositive members of the cohort. A peripheral blood sample was collected from each donor, and TCR beta sequencing was performed on peripheral blood mononuclear cells. Genomic DNA extraction from the blood cell samples was performed with the Qiagen DNeasy Blood Extraction Kit. The chain links TRBV16 with TRBJ2-3, and perhaps TRBD2 as D gene, on 6 matching bases. The sample consisted of PBMCs. This TCR came from a middle-aged man in good health and CMV-seropositive. The CDR3 has the sequence CASSQLAEVSRDTQYF. The DNA reads TGTGCCAGCAGCCAATTAGCGGAGGTTTCCAGGGATACGCAGTATTTT.